These 16 T cell receptor beta chains were sequenced from one sample in a study of T cells after yellow fever vaccination. TCRdb reprocessed the 5' RACE reads via MiXCR and lists one record per CDR3 protein. The sample includes 50,000 to 75,000 distinct CDR3 sequences, approximately 6.9% of them seen just once. Sequenced here: CD8+ T cells sorted from PBMCs, sampled on the day of the first yellow fever vaccination. Receptor source: a man aged 18 to 35 who received the YFV17D yellow fever vaccine.

The J gene is TRBJ2-5, the V gene TRBV11-2, with D hard to call. The germline CDR1 and CDR2 sequences are SGHAT and FQNNGV. This CDR3 is 14 amino acids long. Trimming removed 0 bases at V and 2 bases at J, with 7 bases between. The CDR3 protein is CASSLDEEQETQYF. The CDR3 region has the DNA TGTGCCAGCAGCTTAGATGAGGAACAAGAGACCCAGTACTTC.

The table lists this clonotype with a few counts. The chain carries TRBV7-9 and TRBJ2-5; the D gene is possibly TRBD2 (6 bases). Germline V CDR1 and CDR2: SEHNR, FQNEAQ (reference sequence). V was shortened by 7 bases and J by 4 bases, with 10 bases between the two germline ends. The CDR3 has 12 amino acids. The CDR3 reads CASTPGGETQYF. The CDR3 DNA sequence: TGTGCCAGCACCCCCGGGGGAGAGACCCAGTACTTC.

This clonotype was seen at least ten times. This chain joins TRBV6-2 or TRBV6-3 and TRBJ2-1, with unresolved D. The CDR3 has 11 residues. V lost 3 bases and J lost 8, with 5 bases in between. Germline V lookup: CDR1 MNHEY, CDR2 SVGEGT. The CDR3 nucleotides read TGTGCCAGCAGTTATGGGTATGAGCAGTTCTTC. Translated, it gives CASSYGYEQFF.

This sequence joins TRBV4-2 and TRBJ1-5, with 12 bases aligning to TRBD1. Germline lookup yields CDR1 LGHNA and CDR2 YNFKEQ. The CDR3 is 17 amino acids. V shed 0 bases, J shed 5 bases, and the junction held 5 bases outside the gene matches. CDR3 nucleotides: TGTGCCAGCAGCCAAGACCTCGGGACAGGGGGCGATCAGCCCCAGCATTTT. Protein: CASSQDLGTGGDQPQHF.

This clonotype was detected only a few times. V usage is TRBV28 and J usage is TRBJ2-5; 9 bases match TRBD2. The junction had 5 bases not matched to a gene; V was cut back by 5 bases and J by 4 bases. The CDR3 is made up of 14 amino acids. Germline assignment: CDR1 MDHEN and CDR2 SYDVKM. CDR3 nucleotide sequence: TGTGCCAGCAGTCCCGGTAGCGGGGGAGAGACCCAGTACTTC. Protein: CASSPGSGGETQYF.

This clonotype was detected ten times or more. The genes are TRBV7-9 and TRBJ2-1; D gene uncertain. CDR1 is SEHNR, CDR2 FQNEAQ, per germline (reference sequence). This CDR3 contains 15 residues. Trimming left V 5 bases short and J 0 bases short, with 11 bases between. The CDR3 region is CASSSPRSSYNEQFF. The CDR3 nucleotides are TGTGCCAGCAGCAGCCCCCGCAGCTCCTACAATGAGCAGTTCTTC.

The chain has TRBV7-9 and TRBJ2-3, with D perhaps TRBD2 (6 bases). Trimming took 5 bases from V and 0 from J, leaving 18 bases between them. This CDR3 contains 17 residues. CDR1 is SEHNR and CDR2 is FQNEAQ in the germline V gene (reference sequence). CDR3 bases: TGTGCCAGCAGCCCCCCCGGCGGGCGGGAAAGCACAGATACGCAGTATTTT. It translates to CASSPPGGRESTDTQYF.

This clonotype was seen only a few times. This chain uses TRBV7-9 with TRBJ2-4; D uncertain. From germline, CDR1 is SEHNR and CDR2 FQNEAQ (reference sequence). The V end lost 5 bases, the J end lost 0 bases, and 8 bases lay between the germline ends. The CDR3 spans 14 residues. The CDR3 coding sequence is TGTGCCAGCAGCGCCGATGGAGCCAAAAACATTCAGTACTTC. It specifies CASSADGAKNIQYF. The variable domain in full, completed from reference TRBV7-9 and TRBJ2-4, reads DTGVSQNPRHKITKRGQNVTFRCDPISEHNRLYWYRQTLGQGPEFLTYFQNEAQLEKSRLLSDRFSAERPKGSFSTLEIQRTEQGDSAMYLCASSADGAKNIQYFGAGTRLSVL.

This clonotype was seen ten or more times. The gene calls are TRBV4-1 and TRBJ2-7; D is perhaps TRBD2 (7 bases). The CDR3 sequence is 16 residues long. CDR1 is MGHRA and CDR2 is YSYEKL in the germline V gene. The germline V and J ends were trimmed by 0 bases and 2 bases, with 14 bases remaining between them. CDR3 loop: CASSQEGGGFPYEQYF. CDR3 in DNA: TGCGCCAGCAGCCAAGAGGGCGGGGGCTTTCCCTACGAGCAGTACTTC.

As to this clonotype: One end of the junction varies from germline; a read error may be responsible. The chain is built from TRBV12-3 or TRBV12-4 and TRBJ2-7; TRBD2 agrees at 10 bases. The CDR3 is 14 residues long. This CDR3 reads CASSLAGDPYEQYF. As DNA, the CDR3 is TGTGCCAGCAGTCTAGCGGGGGATCCCTACGAGCAGTACTTC.

This clonotype was detected a few times. This chain links TRBV11-2 with TRBJ2-1; TRBD1 aligns across 10 bases. Losses at the gene ends were 4 bases for V and 1 base for J; bases not matched to a gene: 4. CDR3 length equals 16 residues. Germline CDR1 SGHAT, CDR2 FQNNGV. The CDR3 is CASSSWDRGSYNEQFF. In DNA form, the CDR3 reads TGTGCCAGCAGCTCCTGGGACAGGGGTTCCTACAATGAGCAGTTCTTC. The whole variable domain, filled in from reference TRBV11-2 and TRBJ2-1, reads EAGVAQSPRYKIIEKRQSVAFWCNPISGHATLYWYQQILGQGPKLLIQFQNNGVVDDSQLPKDRFSAERLKGVDSTLKIQPAKLEDSAVYLCASSSWDRGSYNEQFFGPGTRLTVL.

V is TRBV5-4 and J is TRBJ2-7, with 10 bases identical to TRBD2. CDR3 length: 18 residues. J lost 0 bases, V lost 3 bases, and 12 bases had no gene match. CDR1 is SGHNT and CDR2 is YYREEE in the germline V gene (reference sequence). The CDR3 protein is CASSSLAGGAILSYEQYF. The CDR3 DNA sequence: TGTGCCAGCAGCTCGTTAGCGGGGGGAGCTATTCTCTCCTACGAGCAGTACTTC.

V and J are TRBV28 and TRBJ1-4; maybe TRBD1 (5 bases). The CDR3 covers 15 residues. Trimming removed 5 bases at V and 7 bases at J, with 17 bases between. CDR1 is MDHEN, CDR2 SYDVKM, per germline. CDR3 protein: CASSRQLGLVEKLFF. The CDR3 DNA is TGTGCCAGCAGTCGCCAGCTGGGGCTGGTTGAAAAACTGTTTTTT.

This clonotype was picked up a small number of times. The rearrangement links TRBV7-3 to TRBJ2-1; D is tentatively TRBD1 or TRBD2 (7 bases each). The CDR3 runs 16 residues. The V and J ends lost 11 bases and 0 bases respectively, with 20 bases between them. Germline lookup yields CDR1 SGHTA and CDR2 FQGTGA. In DNA, the CDR3 is TGTGCCGAGAGGGGGCGGGGGTCCTTCTCCTACAATGAGCAGTTCTTC. Its translation: CAERGRGSFSYNEQFF.

This clonotype was detected a few times. V and J are TRBV11-3 and TRBJ1-1; D unclear. The CDR3 has 13 amino acids. V was shortened by 5 bases and J by 0 bases, with 7 bases between the two germline ends. The germline gives CDR1 SGHNT, CDR2 YENEEA. The CDR3 loop is CASSITVNTEAFF. The CDR3 nucleotides read TGTGCCAGCAGCATCACAGTGAACACTGAAGCTTTCTTT. Complete variable domain (other parts from reference TRBV11-3 and TRBJ1-1): EAGVVQSPRYKIIEKKQPVAFWCNPISGHNTLYWYLQNLGQGPELLIRYENEEAVDDSQLPKDRFSAERLKGVDSTLKIQPAELGDSAVYLCASSITVNTEAFFGQGTRLTVV.

This clonotype was picked up many times. The chain combines TRBV5-6 with TRBJ2-5; D is possibly TRBD1 (6 bases). CDR3 length: 14 residues. With 0 bases removed from V and 2 bases from J, the gap between germline ends came to 8 bases. From germline, CDR1 is SGHDT and CDR2 YYEEEE. DNA for the CDR3: TGTGCCAGCAGCTTGGAGGGGGAGCAAGAGACCCAGTACTTC. Translated, it gives CASSLEGEQETQYF.